The present entry profiles one TCR beta chain with its context. Antigen specificity is unknown. At the DNA level, this CDR3 is encoded by other sequences in the same sample as well. Clones were sequenced by immunoSEQ multiplex PCR, and TCRdb holds only the in-frame ones, with some missing. There are 250,000 or so clones in the sample; around 91% occur only once, and under 0.45% lies in the top ten. These donors were members of the approximately 110-subject validation cohort, a group separate from the approximately 640-subject first cohort. The data belong to a study of cytomegalovirus exposure and HLA in healthy donors. Regarding the study as a whole: Researchers catalogued some 160 TCR beta chains as cytomegalovirus-associated. Specific recognition of CMV antigens was confirmed in vitro for a few chains (all CMV-associated).

The CDR3 is 14 amino acids. Germline-derived CDR1 and CDR2 are MDHEN and SYDVKM. After removal of 2 bases from V and 3 bases from J, the junction contained 0 bases not matched to a gene. This chain uses TRBV28 with TRBJ2-7; 11 nucleotides match TRBD1. The origin of this receptor is a woman younger than 35 in good health and CMV-seronegative. The source material was PBMCs. The CDR3 region has the DNA TGTGCCAGCAGTTTAGGGACAGGGGGCTACGAGCAGTACTTC. Protein: CASSLGTGGYEQYF.